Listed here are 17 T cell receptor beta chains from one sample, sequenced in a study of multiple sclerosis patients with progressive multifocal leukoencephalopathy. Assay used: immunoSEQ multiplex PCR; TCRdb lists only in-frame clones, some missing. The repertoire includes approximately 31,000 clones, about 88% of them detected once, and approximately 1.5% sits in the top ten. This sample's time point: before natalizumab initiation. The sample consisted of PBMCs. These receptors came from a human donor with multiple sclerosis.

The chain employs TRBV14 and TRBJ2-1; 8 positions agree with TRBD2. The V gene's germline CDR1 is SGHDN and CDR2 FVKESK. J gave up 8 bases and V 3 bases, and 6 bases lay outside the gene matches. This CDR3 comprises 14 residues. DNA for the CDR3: TGTGCCAGCAGCCACCCGGGACTAGAGGATGAGCAGTTCTTC. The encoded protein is CASSHPGLEDEQFF.

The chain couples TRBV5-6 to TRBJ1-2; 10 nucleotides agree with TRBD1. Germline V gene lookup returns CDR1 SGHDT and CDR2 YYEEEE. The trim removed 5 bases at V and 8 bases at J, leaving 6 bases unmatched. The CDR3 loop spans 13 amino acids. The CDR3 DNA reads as TGTGCCAGCAGGCGACAGGGGGCGGGCGGCTACACCTTC. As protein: CASRRQGAGGYTF. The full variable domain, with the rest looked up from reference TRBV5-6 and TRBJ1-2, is DAGVTQSPTHLIKTRGQQVTLRCSPKSGHDTVSWYQQALGQGPQFIFQYYEEEERQRGNFPDRFSGHQFPNYSSELNVNALLLGDSALYLCASRRQGAGGYTFGSGTRLTVV.

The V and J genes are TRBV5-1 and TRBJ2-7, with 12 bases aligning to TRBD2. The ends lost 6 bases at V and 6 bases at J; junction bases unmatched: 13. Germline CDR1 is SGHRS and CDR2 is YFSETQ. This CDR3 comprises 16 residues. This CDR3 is CASKGGLAGLWGEQYF. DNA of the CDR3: TGCGCCAGCAAGGGGGGACTAGCGGGCCTTTGGGGCGAGCAGTACTTC.

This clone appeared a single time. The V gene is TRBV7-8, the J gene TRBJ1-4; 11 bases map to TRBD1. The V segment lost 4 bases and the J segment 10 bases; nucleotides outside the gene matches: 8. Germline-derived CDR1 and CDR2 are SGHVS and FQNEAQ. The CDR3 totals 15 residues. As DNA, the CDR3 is TGTGCCAGCAGCTCAGACCGGGACAGGGGGGGAAAACTGTTTTTT. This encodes CASSSDRDRGGKLFF.

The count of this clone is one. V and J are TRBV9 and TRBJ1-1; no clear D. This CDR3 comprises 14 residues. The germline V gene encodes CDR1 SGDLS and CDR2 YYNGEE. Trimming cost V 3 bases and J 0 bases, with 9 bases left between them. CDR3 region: CASSAETVNTEAFF. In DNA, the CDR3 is TGTGCCAGCAGCGCTGAGACGGTGAACACTGAAGCTTTCTTT. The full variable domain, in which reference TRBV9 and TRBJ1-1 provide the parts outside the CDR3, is DSGVTQTPKHLITATGQRVTLRCSPRSGDLSVYWYQQSLDQGLQFLIQYYNGEERAKGNILERFSAQQFPDLHSELNLSSLELGDSALYFCASSAETVNTEAFFGQGTRLTVV.

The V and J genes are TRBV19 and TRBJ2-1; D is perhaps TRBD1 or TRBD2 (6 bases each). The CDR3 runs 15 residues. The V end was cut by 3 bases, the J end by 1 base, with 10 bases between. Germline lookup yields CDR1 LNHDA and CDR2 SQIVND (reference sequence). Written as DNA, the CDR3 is TGTGCCAGTAGTATGAGGGGGGCTTCCTACAATGAGCAGTTCTTC. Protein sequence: CASSMRGASYNEQFF.

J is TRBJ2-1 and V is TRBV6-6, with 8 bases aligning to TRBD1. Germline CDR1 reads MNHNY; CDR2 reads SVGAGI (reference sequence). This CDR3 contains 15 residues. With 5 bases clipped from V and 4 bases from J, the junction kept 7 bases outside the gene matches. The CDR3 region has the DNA TGTGCCAGCAGTACCCGGGACAGGAGATACAATGAGCAGTTCTTC. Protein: CASSTRDRRYNEQFF.

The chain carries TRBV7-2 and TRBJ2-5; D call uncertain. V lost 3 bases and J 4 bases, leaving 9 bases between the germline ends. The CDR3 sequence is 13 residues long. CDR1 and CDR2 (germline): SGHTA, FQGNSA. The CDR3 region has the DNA TGTGCCAGCAGCTTTCGTCTCACAGAGACCCAGTACTTC. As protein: CASSFRLTETQYF.

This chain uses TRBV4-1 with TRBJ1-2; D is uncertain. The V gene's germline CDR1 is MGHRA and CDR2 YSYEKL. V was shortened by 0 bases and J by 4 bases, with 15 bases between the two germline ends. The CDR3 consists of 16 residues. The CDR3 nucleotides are TGCGCCAGCAGCCAAGACCCGGGGTCGTGGGGCTATGGCTACACCTTC. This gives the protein CASSQDPGSWGYGYTF.

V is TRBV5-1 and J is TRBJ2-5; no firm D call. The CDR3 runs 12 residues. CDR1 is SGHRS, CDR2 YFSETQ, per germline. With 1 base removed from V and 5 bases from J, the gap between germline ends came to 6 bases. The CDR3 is CASSLSVETQYF. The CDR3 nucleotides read TGCGCCAGCAGCTTGTCGGTTGAGACCCAGTACTTC.

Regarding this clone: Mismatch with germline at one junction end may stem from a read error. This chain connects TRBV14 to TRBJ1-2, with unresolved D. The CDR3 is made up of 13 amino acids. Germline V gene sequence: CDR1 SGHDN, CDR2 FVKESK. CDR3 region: CASGHGRTYGYTF. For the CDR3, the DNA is TGTGCCAGCGGCCATGGACGGACTTATGGCTACACCTTC.

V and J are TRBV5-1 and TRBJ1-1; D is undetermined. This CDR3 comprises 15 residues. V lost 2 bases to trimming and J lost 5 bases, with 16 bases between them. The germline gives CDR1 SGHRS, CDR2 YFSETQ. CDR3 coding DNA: TGCGCCAGCAGCTTCGGAAGGGAAATACGGACTGAAGCTTTCTTT. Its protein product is CASSFGREIRTEAFF.

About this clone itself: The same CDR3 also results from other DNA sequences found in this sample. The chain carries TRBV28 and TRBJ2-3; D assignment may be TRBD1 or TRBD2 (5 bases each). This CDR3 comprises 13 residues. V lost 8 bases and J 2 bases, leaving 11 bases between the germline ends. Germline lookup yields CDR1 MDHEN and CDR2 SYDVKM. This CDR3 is CASSGRNTDTQYF. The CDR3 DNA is TGTGCCAGCTCGGGGCGTAACACAGATACGCAGTATTTT.

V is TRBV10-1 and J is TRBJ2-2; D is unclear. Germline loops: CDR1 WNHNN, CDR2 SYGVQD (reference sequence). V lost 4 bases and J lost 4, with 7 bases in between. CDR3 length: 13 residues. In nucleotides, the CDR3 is TGCGCCAGCAGTGGGAGTGGCACCGGGGAGCTGTTTTTT. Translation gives CASSGSGTGELFF.

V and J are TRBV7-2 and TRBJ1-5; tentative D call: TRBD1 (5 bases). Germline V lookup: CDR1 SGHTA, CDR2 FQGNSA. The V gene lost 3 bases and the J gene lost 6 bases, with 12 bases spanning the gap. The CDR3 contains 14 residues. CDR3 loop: CASSFAGIGQPQHF. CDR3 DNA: TGTGCCAGCAGCTTTGCAGGGATCGGTCAGCCCCAGCATTTT.

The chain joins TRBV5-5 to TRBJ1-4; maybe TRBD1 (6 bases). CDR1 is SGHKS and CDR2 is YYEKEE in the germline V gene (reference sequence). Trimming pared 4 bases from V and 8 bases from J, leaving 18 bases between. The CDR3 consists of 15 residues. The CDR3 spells CASSLYVGAGEKLFF. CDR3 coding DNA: TGTGCCAGCAGCCTGTATGTGGGGGCCGGAGAAAAACTGTTTTTT.

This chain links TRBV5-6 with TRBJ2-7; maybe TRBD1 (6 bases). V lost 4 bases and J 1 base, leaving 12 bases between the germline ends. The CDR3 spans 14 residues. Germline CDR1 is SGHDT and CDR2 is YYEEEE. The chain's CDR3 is CASSRTAGSYEQYF. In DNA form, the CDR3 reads TGTGCCAGCAGCCGGACAGCAGGTTCCTACGAGCAGTACTTC.